One and the same sample provided the 31 T cell receptor beta chains below, sequenced in a study of response to subunit inactivated influenza vaccine. TCRdb reprocessed the RT-PCR reads via MiXCR and lists one record per CDR3 protein. Of 530,000 or so distinct CDR3 sequences in the sample, about 14% were seen once. Source: PBMCs from blood, taken 11 to 12 days after vaccination. Source of these receptors: a man aged 45-60 years who received an inactivated influenza vaccine.

This clonotype has more than one count but fewer than ten. This chain connects TRBV28 to TRBJ2-7, with no clear D. Germline V lookup: CDR1 MDHEN, CDR2 SYDVKM. This CDR3 spans 11 amino acids. Trimming cost V 5 bases and J 5 bases, with 7 bases left between them. Written as DNA, the CDR3 is TGTGCCAGCAGTGAGCTGAACGAGCAGTACTTC. Residues: CASSELNEQYF.

The V call is TRBV6-2 or TRBV6-3, the J call TRBJ2-2, with 7 positions matching TRBD2. The CDR3 runs to 18 residues. Trimming removed 8 bases from V and 4 bases from J; junction bases left unmatched: 19. CDR1 MNHEY and CDR2 SVGEGT come from the germline V gene. The CDR3 here is CASHEAGRVVPGTGELFF. DNA of the CDR3: TGTGCCAGCCACGAAGCGGGGAGGGTTGTCCCAGGCACCGGGGAGCTGTTTTTT.

CDR3 sequence (DNA): TGTGCCACCAGCGGTGCTGAGACAGGGCAGAAATTCTCCTACGAGCAGTACTTC. Translating it yields CATSGAETGQKFSYEQYF. J is TRBJ2-7 and V is TRBV15, with TRBD1 matching over 7 bases. The V gene end was trimmed by 5 bases and the J gene end by 0 bases; junction bases not matched to a gene: 16. Germline V CDR1 and CDR2: LNHNV, YYDKDF (reference sequence). The CDR3 sequence is 18 residues long.

This clonotype came up a few times. The chain combines TRBV20-1 with TRBJ1-6; 10 bases are a match to TRBD1. Looked up from germline, CDR1 is DFQATT and CDR2 is SNEGSKA (reference sequence). This CDR3 spans 14 amino acids. The trim removed 6 bases at V and 10 bases at J, leaving 9 bases unmatched. The CDR3 DNA follows: TGCAGTGCCCAGTGGACAGGGGGAAGGTCACCCCTCCACTTT. Translated, it gives CSAQWTGGRSPLHF.

V and J are TRBV7-6 and TRBJ2-7; the D gene could be TRBD1 or TRBD2 (5 bases each). Germline V CDR1 and CDR2: SGHVS, FNYEAQ. The CDR3 length is 15 residues. V dropped 2 bases and J dropped 3 bases, with 14 bases sitting between them. CDR3 in DNA: TGTGCCAGCAGCTTAACCCCTGGGGGAATCTACGAGCAGTACTTC. Protein product: CASSLTPGGIYEQYF.

This clonotype was observed a handful of times. CDR3 DNA: TGTGCCAGCAGTTACGGCCCTTATTACGAGCAGTACTTC. Its protein is CASSYGPYYEQYF. This chain links TRBV27 with TRBJ2-7; D gene ambiguous. Trimming pared 4 bases from V and 4 bases from J, leaving 11 bases between. Germline loops: CDR1 MNHEY, CDR2 SMNVEV (reference sequence). CDR3 length: 13 residues.

Only a few counts were recorded for this clonotype. The chain has TRBV12-3 or TRBV12-4 and TRBJ1-5, with 9 bases lining up with TRBD1. The V gene end was trimmed by 5 bases and the J gene end by 5 bases; junction bases not matched to a gene: 7. CDR3 length: 15 amino acids. Written as DNA, the CDR3 is TGTGCCAGCAGTAGGCCCGGGACAGGGTATCAGCCCCAGCATTTT. Encoded protein: CASSRPGTGYQPQHF.

This clonotype was seen more than once but under ten times. The chain uses TRBV29-1 and TRBJ2-3; D unclear. The CDR3 runs 15 residues. V lost 6 bases to trimming and J lost 7 bases, with 23 bases between them. Per the germline V gene, CDR1 is SQVTM and CDR2 is ANQGSEA. The CDR3 DNA follows: TGCAGCGTCATCCCGGTGCTAATGGGCCGGAATACGCAGTATTTT. It encodes CSVIPVLMGRNTQYF.

The rearrangement uses TRBV5-1 and TRBJ2-3, with D unclear. The germline gives CDR1 SGHRS, CDR2 YFSETQ. V lost 6 bases, J lost 0 bases, and 8 bases lay in between. This CDR3 comprises 13 residues. CDR3 sequence: CASTPGSTDTQYF. CDR3 sequence (DNA): TGCGCCAGCACCCCGGGTAGCACAGATACGCAGTATTTT.

As to this clonotype: A clone one base away is much larger, so this may be a read error. The CDR3 DNA is TGCAGCGTTGGGGGTCGGGTATCCTACGAGCACTACTTC. Its translation is CSVGGRVSYEHYF. The chain is built from TRBV29-1 and TRBJ2-7; D is uncertain. The CDR3 sequence is 13 residues long. Germline values: CDR1 SQVTM, CDR2 ANQGSEA.

In its sample, this clonotype was seen a few times. The chain uses TRBV7-8 and TRBJ2-1; D possibly corresponds to TRBD2 (5 bases). V was cut by 2 bases and J by 8 bases, with 10 bases left in between. The CDR3 sequence is 13 residues long. Germline loops: CDR1 SGHVS, CDR2 FQNEAQ. The CDR3 is CASSLTRGHEQFF. DNA of the CDR3: TGTGCCAGCAGCTTAACTAGAGGTCATGAGCAGTTCTTC.

The chain couples TRBV5-1 to TRBJ2-2; 8 nucleotides match TRBD1. V was clipped by 4 bases and J by 4 bases; unmatched bases: 9. This CDR3 has 16 residues. CDR1 is SGHRS and CDR2 is YFSETQ in the germline V gene. As DNA, the CDR3 is TGCGCCAGCAGCCCGGGAGTGACAGGGGTCACCGGGGAGCTGTTTTTT. Amino acid sequence: CASSPGVTGVTGELFF.

V and J are TRBV9 and TRBJ2-2, with 9 positions matching TRBD2. The J segment lost 7 bases and the V segment lost 2 bases, leaving 6 bases of the junction unmatched. Looked up from germline, CDR1 is SGDLS and CDR2 is YYNGEE. The CDR3 loop spans 15 amino acids. CDR3: CASSVTGTSNGELFF. The DNA of the CDR3 is TGTGCCAGCAGCGTGACCGGGACTAGCAACGGGGAGCTGTTTTTT.

This sequence joins TRBV27 and TRBJ1-2, with TRBD1 identical over 7 bases. V lost 4 bases, J lost 4 bases, and 9 bases stayed unmatched. The CDR3 is 15 amino acids. Germline assignment: CDR1 MNHEY and CDR2 SMNVEV (reference sequence). CDR3 loop: CASSSTGQRSYGYTF. CDR3 in DNA: TGTGCCAGCAGTTCTACGGGACAGAGATCCTATGGCTACACCTTC.

This sequence joins TRBV20-1 and TRBJ2-4; 9 positions agree with TRBD1. Germline V gives CDR1 DFQATT, CDR2 SNEGSKA (reference sequence). Trimming at V came to 6 bases and at J to 4 bases, leaving 4 bases not matched to a gene. There are 13 residues in the CDR3. The CDR3 nucleotides are TGCAGTGCAAAGGGACAGGGAAAAAACATTCAGTACTTC. As protein: CSAKGQGKNIQYF.

This clonotype was counted at least ten times. The chain has TRBV29-1 and TRBJ1-1; TRBD1 matches 7 bases. With V trimmed by 7 bases and J by 1 base, 6 bases remained unmatched. This CDR3 comprises 13 residues. CDR1 and CDR2 from the germline V gene are SQVTM and ANQGSEA. The CDR3 region is CSGLTGTNTEAFF. CDR3 nucleotide sequence: TGCAGCGGCCTGACAGGGACGAACACTGAAGCTTTCTTT.

The CDR3 is CASSYRGTKNIQYF. The CDR3 coding sequence is TGTGCCAGCAGTTATCGGGGAACCAAAAACATTCAGTACTTC. The V call is TRBV6-5, the J call TRBJ2-4; D possibly corresponds to TRBD2 (5 bases). With 3 bases removed from V and 2 bases from J, the gap between germline ends came to 8 bases. Germline-derived CDR1 and CDR2 are MNHEY and SVGAGI. This CDR3 is built from 14 residues.

The chain uses TRBV12-3 or TRBV12-4 and TRBJ1-2; 11 nucleotides line up with TRBD1. This CDR3 has 15 residues. Germline trimming cut 6 bases from V and 7 bases from J; bases unmatched to any gene: 10. Written as DNA, the CDR3 is TGTGCCAGCAGGTGGGGGGGACAGGGGGTCTCTGGCTACACCTTC. Protein product: CASRWGGQGVSGYTF.

This clonotype was counted a few times. The rearrangement joins TRBV29-1 to TRBJ2-1; 11 bases are shared with TRBD2. Trimming at V came to 7 bases and at J to 9 bases, leaving 23 bases not matched to a gene. Per germline, CDR1 SQVTM and CDR2 ANQGSEA. The CDR3 is 18 residues long. Here the CDR3 DNA reads TGCAGCGCCTTCCGCCCCCCCCGACTAGCGGGAACACGTTCTGAGCAGTTCTTC. This sequence encodes CSAFRPPRLAGTRSEQFF.

This clonotype was seen a handful of times. V and J are TRBV20-1 and TRBJ2-7; tentative D call: TRBD2 (5 bases). Germline CDR1 and CDR2: DFQATT and SNEGSKA (reference sequence). V lost 3 bases and J lost 2, with 14 bases in between. This CDR3 region has 14 residues. CDR3 coding DNA: TGCAGTGCTAGGTCACGGGCGGGCACCTACGAGCAGTACTTC. It translates to CSARSRAGTYEQYF.

CDR3 in amino acids: CSARDWGLNTEAFF. As DNA, the CDR3 is TGCAGTGCTAGGGATTGGGGTCTGAACACTGAAGCTTTCTTT. This chain connects TRBV20-1 to TRBJ1-1, with no clear D. The V end lost 3 bases, the J end lost 0 bases, and 11 bases lay between the germline ends. In germline, CDR1 is DFQATT, CDR2 SNEGSKA (reference sequence). The CDR3 is 14 amino acids.

This clonotype came up once. V is TRBV20-1 and J is TRBJ2-7; 10 nucleotides agree with TRBD1. V was pared by 0 bases and J by 7 bases, with 9 bases of the junction left unmatched. Germline V gene lookup returns CDR1 DFQATT and CDR2 SNEGSKA (reference sequence). CDR3 length: 15 residues. Here the CDR3 reads CSARDRDRGFGEQYF. The DNA of the CDR3 is TGCAGTGCTAGAGACCGGGACAGGGGTTTTGGGGAGCAGTACTTC.

This clonotype showed up just a few times. The gene calls are TRBV15 and TRBJ2-5; D may be TRBD1 (5 bases). The CDR3 runs 14 residues. With 0 bases removed from V and 5 bases from J, the gap between germline ends came to 10 bases. The germline CDR1 and CDR2 sequences are LNHNV and YYDKDF (reference sequence). For the CDR3, the DNA is TGTGCCACCAGCAGAGAAGGGGTTTTGGAGACCCAGTACTTC. Amino acid sequence: CATSREGVLETQYF.

The chain is built from TRBV29-1 and TRBJ2-5; 9 nucleotides line up with TRBD1. V was clipped by 7 bases and J by 5 bases; unmatched bases: 11. The CDR3 contains 14 residues. The germline V gene encodes CDR1 SQVTM and CDR2 ANQGSEA. The DNA for the CDR3 is TGCAGCGCAACCACAGGGGGCTTAGCGGAGACCCAGTACTTC. Encoded protein: CSATTGGLAETQYF.

The chain is built from TRBV20-1 and TRBJ2-7; possibly TRBD1 or TRBD2 for D (5 bases each). Trimming cost V 3 bases and J 6 bases, with 6 bases left between them. The length of the CDR3 is 10 residues. The germline V gene has CDR1 DFQATT and CDR2 SNEGSKA (reference sequence). This CDR3 is CSASGAEQYF. In DNA form, the CDR3 reads TGCAGTGCTAGCGGGGCCGAGCAGTACTTC.

This clonotype was seen at least ten times. The CDR3 loop reads CAISESGGRTYEQYF. The CDR3 nucleotides read TGTGCCATCAGTGAGTCGGGCGGGCGGACCTACGAGCAGTACTTC. J is TRBJ2-7 and V is TRBV10-3; D may be TRBD2 (5 bases). The CDR3 is 15 residues long. Trimming pared 0 bases from V and 2 bases from J, leaving 11 bases between. Germline-derived CDR1 and CDR2 are ENHRY and SYGVKD.

CDR3 bases: TGTGCCTGGAGCCCTTGGGGGCTAGCGAGTAATGAGCAGTTCTTC. Translating it yields CAWSPWGLASNEQFF. The chain couples TRBV30 to TRBJ2-1; D is possibly TRBD1 or TRBD2 (6 bases each). CDR1 GTSNPN and CDR2 SVGIG come from the germline V gene (reference sequence). There are 15 residues in the CDR3. Trimming shortened V by 3 bases and J by 7 bases, and 19 bases separated the two germline ends.

This clonotype was recorded many times. One end of the junction fails to match germline, which may point to a read error. The CDR3 bases are TGTGCCAGCAGTTTAGTAGACAGGGTCCCGGGGGAGACCCAGTACTTC. It yields the protein CASSLVDRVPGETQYF. The chain links TRBV7-2 to TRBJ2-5, with 7 bases matching TRBD1. This CDR3 is built from 16 residues. CDR1 SGHTA and CDR2 FQGNSA come from the germline V gene. Together with reference TRBV7-2 and TRBJ2-5, the CDR3 gives the full variable domain: GAGVSQSPSNKVTEKGKDVELRCDPISGHTALYWYRQSLGQGLEFLIYFQGNSAPDKSGLPSDRFSAERTGGSVSTLTIQRTQQEDSAVYLCASSLVDRVPGETQYFGPGTRLLVL.

This clonotype was detected ten times or more. The gene calls are TRBV7-2 and TRBJ2-7; no definite D call. The CDR3 covers 14 residues. V lost 2 bases, J lost 0 bases, and 8 bases lay in between. Germline V gene sequence: CDR1 SGHTA, CDR2 FQGNSA. The DNA of the CDR3 is TGTGCCAGCAGCTTAAACGCCAACTCCTACGAGCAGTACTTC. Residues: CASSLNANSYEQYF.

V and J are TRBV29-1 and TRBJ2-1; D not certain. Trimming pared 6 bases from V and 5 bases from J, leaving 5 bases between. CDR3 size: 10 residues. Germline-derived CDR1 and CDR2 are SQVTM and ANQGSEA. The CDR3 DNA is TGCAGCGTGAATGACAATGAGCAGTTCTTC. Translation: CSVNDNEQFF.

This chain uses TRBV5-1 with TRBJ2-2, with 7 nucleotides matching TRBD1. CDR1 and CDR2 from the germline V gene are SGHRS and YFSETQ. Losses at the gene ends were 0 bases for V and 8 bases for J; bases not matched to a gene: 10. The CDR3 extends over 16 amino acids. In DNA, the CDR3 is TGCGCCAGCAGCTTGGTGCGGACAGGCCCCACTGGGGAGCTGTTTTTT. Its protein product is CASSLVRTGPTGELFF.